This T cell receptor (beta chain) was found in a study of T-cell reconstitution after alpha-beta-depleted transplantation in children. A library of TCRbeta sequences, prepared with unique molecular identifiers, was generated. TCRdb independently ran MiXCR on the PCR reads; one entry per CDR3 protein. The sample has 450,000 to 600,000 distinct CDR3 sequences, 32% seen once; the top ten hold about 2.3%. CDR3 size: 13 residues. The V and J ends lost 6 bases and 0 bases respectively, with 6 bases between them. Source: PBMCs from the stem cell graft donor, taken from the stem cell graft. The V and J genes are TRBV12-3 or TRBV12-4 and TRBJ2-1; unclear D gene. This receptor was taken from a human donor who donated a stem cell graft to a child with aplastic anemia. The CDR3 DNA reads as TGTGCCAGCAGCCTTAACTCCTACAATGAGCAGTTCTTC. It codes for CASSLNSYNEQFF.